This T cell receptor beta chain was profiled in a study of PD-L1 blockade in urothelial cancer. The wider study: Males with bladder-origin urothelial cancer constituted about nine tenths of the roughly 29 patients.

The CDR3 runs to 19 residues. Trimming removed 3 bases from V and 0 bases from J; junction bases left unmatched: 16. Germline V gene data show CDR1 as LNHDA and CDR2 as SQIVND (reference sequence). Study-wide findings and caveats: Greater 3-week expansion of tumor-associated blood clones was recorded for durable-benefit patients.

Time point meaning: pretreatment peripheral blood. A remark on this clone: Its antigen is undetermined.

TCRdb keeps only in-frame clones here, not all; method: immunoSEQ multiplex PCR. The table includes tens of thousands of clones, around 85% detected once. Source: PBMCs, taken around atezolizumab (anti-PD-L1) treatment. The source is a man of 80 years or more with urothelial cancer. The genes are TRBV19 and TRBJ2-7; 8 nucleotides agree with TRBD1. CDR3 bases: TGTGCCAGTAGTATGTTTCCTCTTCGTTGGACAGGGATCTCCTACGAGCAGTACTTC. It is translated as CASSMFPLRWTGISYEQYF.